The clone carrying this T cell receptor beta chain is a singleton in its sample. The antigen remains undetermined. CDR3 length equals 16 residues. Assay execution took place at the deep level. An approximately 200 ng quantity of DNA, tens of thousands of T cell genomes, went into the sorted-subset replicate PCRs. Method: immunoSEQ multiplex PCR; TCRdb's copy keeps in-frame clones and lacks some. The sample consists of roughly 1,500,000 clones, 98% of them appearing once. This record comes from a study of shared clonotypes between healthy human individuals. Findings of the study overall: The naive CD4 repertoires of a few donors were compared, and roughly 5.1% of clonotypes were shared.

The sequenced sample was naive CD4+ T cells sorted from blood. Subset noted: CD45RA+ positively selected. V and J are TRBV21-1 and TRBJ2-3; TRBD1 reflects the table's D call only, with no check against the DNA. TRBV21-1 is designated a pseudogene. The source is a man aged 25-40 years in good health. The CDR3 coding sequence is TGTGCCAGCAGCAAAGCGCGAGGGGGTGGCACAGATACGCAGTATTTT. This encodes CASSKARGGGTDTQYF.